This TCR beta chain was sequenced during a study of long-term antiretroviral therapy in people with HIV. Whole-study results and caveats: Records did not include ART adherence, viral resistance or therapy changes. HIV repertoire CDR3 lengths ranged less widely than those of controls.

Every single participant having HIV got treatment inside the United States. A note on this clone: The target antigen is unknown.

CDR3 length: 14 amino acids. V trimming: 4 bases; J trimming: 3 bases; junction bases outside the gene matches: 4. Germline V gene data show CDR1 as KGHSH and CDR2 as LQKENI. Version v3.0 of the immunoSEQ assay ran at survey level. The method was immunoSEQ multiplex PCR; TCRdb's version includes in-frame clones alone and lacks a portion of them. The sample shows 34,000 or so clones, around 84% of them seen only once. The source was unsorted PBMCs, collected 2.8 years before starting antiretroviral therapy. The sequence was obtained from a woman aged 30 to 39 with HIV. This rearrangement joins TRBV18 to TRBJ2-7; TRBD1 matches at 9 bases. CDR3 nucleotides: TGTGCCAGCTCACTGGGACAGGGACTCTACGAGCAGTACTTC. Protein product: CASSLGQGLYEQYF.